This T cell receptor (beta chain) was profiled in a study of T cell changes during pregnancy in multiple sclerosis. Data came from immunoSEQ multiplex PCR; TCRdb stores just in-frame clones and leaves some out. The table lists some 44,000 clones, roughly 90% of them singletons. This TCR came from a female donor with multiple sclerosis, enrolled in a pregnancy study. The starting material was CD4+ T cells from peripheral blood mononuclear cells, obtained in the third trimester of pregnancy.

The CDR3 spells CASSAGGSSYNEQFF. The CDR3 nucleotides read TGTGCCAGCAGCGCGGGAGGGAGCTCCTACAATGAGCAGTTCTTC. This chain joins TRBV9 and TRBJ2-1; 8 bases fit TRBD2. The CDR3 extends over 15 amino acids. Germline-derived CDR1 and CDR2 are SGDLS and YYNGEE. The V segment lost 3 bases and the J segment 0 bases; nucleotides outside the gene matches: 2.